This T cell receptor (beta chain) was found in a study of T cell changes during pregnancy in multiple sclerosis. The CDR3 is made up of 13 amino acids. V was pared by 2 bases and J by 2 bases, with 8 bases between. Germline CDR1 SGHNT, CDR2 YYREEE (reference sequence). Repertoires were generated with immunoSEQ multiplex PCR, while TCRdb's copy carries only in-frame clones and drops some. The profile covers about 15,000 clones, with roughly 83% appearing a single time and roughly 15% taken by the ten largest. This material consisted of CD8+ T cells from peripheral blood mononuclear cells, taken after pregnancy. This TCR was recovered from a female donor in good health, enrolled as a control in a pregnancy study. The V gene is TRBV5-4, the J gene TRBJ2-7; tentative D call: TRBD1 (5 bases). CDR3 sequence reads: CASSLGRAYEQYF. The CDR3, as DNA: TGTGCCAGCAGCTTAGGCAGGGCCTACGAGCAGTACTTC. The complete variable domain, with remaining parts taken from reference TRBV5-4 and TRBJ2-7, reads ETGVTQSPTHLIKTRGQQVTLRCSSQSGHNTVSWYQQALGQGPQFIFQYYREEENGRGNFPPRFSGLQFPNYSSELNVNALELDDSALYLCASSLGRAYEQYFGPGTRLTVT.